The source of this T cell receptor beta chain is a study of PD-1 blockade in classical Hodgkin lymphoma. Clones were read by immunoSEQ multiplex PCR, and TCRdb kept only the in-frame ones, dropping some. The repertoire holds under 45,000 clones, with over 70% as singletons. Each patient's relapse followed autologous stem cell transplantation, and brentuximab vedotin exposure varied. The sequence derives from a human donor with classical Hodgkin lymphoma. The material sequenced was peripheral blood mononuclear cells (PBMCs), taken at baseline.

CDR3 sequence: CASSYRTSEGIQYF. The CDR3 DNA reads TGTGCCAGCAGTTACAGGACTAGCGAGGGCATTCAGTACTTC. The rearrangement links TRBV6-6 to TRBJ2-4; the match to TRBD2 covers 9 bases. CDR3 length: 14 residues. With V trimmed by 2 bases and J by 9 bases, 5 bases remained unmatched. From germline, CDR1 is MNHNY and CDR2 SVGAGI (reference sequence).